Shown below are 16 T cell receptor beta chains from a single sample sequenced in a study of CD8 T cells in ankylosing spondylitis. One entry per CDR3 protein, called by TCRdb with MiXCR from the 5' RACE reads. The data show 200,000 to 250,000 distinct CDR3 sequences, 9.5% to 12% seen once. Sequencing was carried out using blood, either unsorted or a sorted T cell fraction (not recorded which). The origin of the receptors is a male donor with ankylosing spondylitis or in good health (not recorded which).

There are many counts of this clonotype. The chain carries TRBV15 and TRBJ2-6, with D perhaps TRBD2 (6 bases). Looked up from germline, CDR1 is LNHNV and CDR2 is YYDKDF (reference sequence). Trimming took off 5 bases at V and 0 bases at J, with 11 bases between the two ends. This CDR3 region has 16 residues. CDR3 amino acids: CATSSRGGSGANVLTF. CDR3 in DNA: TGTGCCACCAGCTCCCGGGGAGGCTCTGGGGCCAACGTCCTGACTTTC. Full variable domain (remainder filled in from reference TRBV15 and TRBJ2-6): DAMVIQNPRYQVTQFGKPVTLSCSQTLNHNVMYWYQQKSSQAPKLLFHYYDKDFNNEADTPDNFQSRRPNTSFCFLDIRSPGLGDTAMYLCATSSRGGSGANVLTFGAGSRLTVL.

The chain has TRBV28 and TRBJ2-3; 9 nucleotides align to TRBD1. After removal of 4 bases from V and 3 bases from J, the junction contained 5 bases not matched to a gene. Germline CDR1 is MDHEN and CDR2 is SYDVKM. The CDR3 spans 15 residues. The CDR3 region has the DNA TGTGCCAGCAGTTCACAGGGGGCAGCGACAGATACGCAGTATTTT. Residues: CASSSQGAATDTQYF.

This clonotype was recorded a few times. This chain joins TRBV25-1 and TRBJ2-7, with D maybe TRBD1 (6 bases). The CDR3 is 16 amino acids. Looked up from germline, CDR1 is MGHDK and CDR2 is SYGVNS. The germline V and J ends were trimmed by 3 bases and 2 bases, with 17 bases remaining between them. The CDR3 nucleotides are TGTGCCAGCAGTGACTCCCGGGACAAAAACCCCTACGAGCAGTACTTC. Amino acids: CASSDSRDKNPYEQYF.

The chain has TRBV7-9 and TRBJ2-7, with unresolved D. Germline CDR1 SEHNR, CDR2 FQNEAQ (reference sequence). With 3 bases removed from V and 5 bases from J, the gap between germline ends came to 5 bases. The CDR3 has 11 amino acids. This CDR3 is CASSFIHEQYF. The CDR3 DNA reads TGTGCCAGCAGCTTTATCCACGAGCAGTACTTC.

This clonotype appeared many times. The chain recombines TRBV20-1 with TRBJ2-7; 10 nucleotides align to TRBD1. Germline V lookup: CDR1 DFQATT, CDR2 SNEGSKA (reference sequence). The CDR3 runs 13 residues. Trimming took 5 bases from V and 6 from J; bases not matched to a gene: 7. Here the CDR3 reads CSAGPGQGFEQYF. The DNA for the CDR3 is TGCAGTGCTGGTCCGGGACAGGGGTTCGAGCAGTACTTC.

The chain employs TRBV24-1 and TRBJ2-1; D is unclear. V was clipped by 2 bases and J by 6 bases, with 10 bases between them. The CDR3 is 14 residues long. Germline V gene sequence: CDR1 KGHDR, CDR2 SFDVKD. CDR3 protein: CATSDYSEFNEQFF. CDR3 nucleotides: TGTGCCACCAGTGATTATTCGGAGTTCAATGAGCAGTTCTTC.

This clonotype has ten or more counts. This CDR3 is CSVLGLAGVGELFF. In DNA, the CDR3 is TGCAGCGTTCTGGGACTAGCGGGAGTCGGGGAGCTGTTTTTT. V and J are TRBV29-1 and TRBJ2-2, with 14 bases matching TRBD2. The V gene end was trimmed by 5 bases and the J gene end by 7 bases; junction bases not matched to a gene: 3. Germline CDR1 is SQVTM and CDR2 is ANQGSEA. The CDR3 runs to 14 residues.

This clonotype was counted ten times or more. The chain employs TRBV20-1 and TRBJ2-7; D gene ambiguous. The V end lost 2 bases, the J end lost 3 bases, and 8 bases lay between the germline ends. The germline gives CDR1 DFQATT, CDR2 SNEGSKA (reference sequence). This CDR3 contains 12 residues. The CDR3 nucleotides are TGCAGTGCTAGAACTCTATTCTACGAGCAGTACTTC. The encoded protein is CSARTLFYEQYF.

CDR3 protein: CASSSSTWDTQYF. The DNA of the CDR3 is TGTGCCAGCAGTTCCTCGACCTGGGACACGCAGTATTTT. The chain combines TRBV7-2 with TRBJ2-3, with D perhaps given as TRBD1 or TRBD2 (5 bases each). Germline CDR1 SGHTA, CDR2 FQGNSA. Trimming took off 6 bases at V and 9 bases at J, with 16 bases between the two ends. The CDR3 contains 13 residues. The variable domain in full, completed from reference TRBV7-2 and TRBJ2-3, reads GAGVSQSPSNKVTEKGKDVELRCDPISGHTALYWYRQSLGQGLEFLIYFQGNSAPDKSGLPSDRFSAERTGGSVSTLTIQRTQQEDSAVYLCASSSSTWDTQYFGPGTRLTVL.

At least ten counts were recorded for this clonotype. The V gene is TRBV25-1, the J gene TRBJ1-4; 7 bases align to TRBD1. Trimming removed 5 bases from V and 8 bases from J; junction bases left unmatched: 11. The V gene's germline CDR1 is MGHDK and CDR2 SYGVNS. The CDR3 extends over 15 amino acids. Written as DNA, the CDR3 is TGTGCCAGCAGTAGTACAGGGGCCGAGCGGGAAAAACTGTTTTTT. It is translated as CASSSTGAEREKLFF. Full variable domain (outside the CDR3, taken from reference TRBV25-1 and TRBJ1-4): EADIYQTPRYLVIGTGKKITLECSQTMGHDKMYWYQQDPGMELHLIHYSYGVNSTEKGDLSSESTVSRIRTEHFPLTLESARPSHTSQYLCASSSTGAEREKLFFGSGTQLSVL.

This clonotype was observed a few times. V and J are TRBV12-3 or TRBV12-4 and TRBJ1-1; 9 positions match TRBD1. This CDR3 region has 14 residues. The J segment lost 5 bases and the V segment lost 6 bases, leaving 7 bases of the junction unmatched. The CDR3 reads CASSRTGERTEAFF. In DNA form, the CDR3 reads TGTGCCAGCAGCCGGACAGGGGAACGAACTGAAGCTTTCTTT.

This clonotype was found a few times. The rearrangement links TRBV10-1 to TRBJ2-1, with TRBD2 matching over 9 bases. Germline V gives CDR1 WNHNN, CDR2 SYGVQD (reference sequence). V was pared by 3 bases and J by 4 bases, with 4 bases of the junction left unmatched. The CDR3 is 15 residues long. CDR3: CASSDPSGGYNEQFF. Here the CDR3 DNA reads TGCGCCAGCAGTGACCCCAGCGGGGGGTACAATGAGCAGTTCTTC.

The chain employs TRBV20-1 and TRBJ1-1; 8 bases agree with TRBD1. V trimming: 3 bases; J trimming: 6 bases; junction bases outside the gene matches: 6. Per germline, CDR1 DFQATT and CDR2 SNEGSKA (reference sequence). The CDR3 has 13 residues. The CDR3 nucleotides read TGCAGTGCTAGGGGATACAGGGGGGCTGAAGCTTTCTTT. It is translated as CSARGYRGAEAFF.

The rearrangement uses TRBV7-9 and TRBJ1-4; D unresolved. Germline V gene data show CDR1 as SEHNR and CDR2 as FQNEAQ (reference sequence). Trimming left V 0 bases short and J 5 bases short, with 7 bases between. The CDR3 extends over 14 amino acids. The CDR3 loop is CASSLAWSNEKLFF. DNA of the CDR3: TGTGCCAGCAGCTTAGCCTGGAGCAATGAAAAACTGTTTTTT.

This clonotype has a handful of counts. One junction end disagrees with the germline gene, perhaps due to a read error. The chain couples TRBV2 to TRBJ2-7; D might be TRBD1 (6 bases). The CDR3 covers 11 residues. In germline, CDR1 is SNHLY, CDR2 FYNNEI. DNA of the CDR3: TGTGCCAGCAGTAGAACAGGGTGGGCTGACTTC. It specifies CASSRTGWADF.

This clonotype was detected many times. The chain combines TRBV20-1 with TRBJ2-1; 12 bases match TRBD1. Germline CDR1 and CDR2: DFQATT and SNEGSKA (reference sequence). The V gene end was trimmed by 6 bases and the J gene end by 3 bases; junction bases not matched to a gene: 9. There are 16 residues in the CDR3. DNA of the CDR3: TGCAGTGCCCACCCGGGACAGGGGGCGGGCTACAATGAGCAGTTCTTC. Translating gives CSAHPGQGAGYNEQFF.